These 27 T cell receptor beta chains came from one sample sequenced in a study of patients and donors after allogeneic stem cell transplantation. In TCRdb, the RT-PCR reads were re-called with MiXCR into one record per CDR3 protein. Of fewer than 25,000 distinct CDR3 sequences in the sample, around 28% are singletons; the top ten hold 40% to 50%. The specimen was blood, either unsorted or a sorted T cell fraction (not recorded which). The source is a human donor who was either an allogeneic HSCT recipient or a stem cell or donor lymphocyte infusion donor (not recorded which). It is not recorded whose cells these are; they may come from a transplant donor.

This clonotype was counted between two and nine times. The genes are TRBV6-5 and TRBJ1-3; 8 bases agree with TRBD1. The CDR3 length is 15 residues. V was clipped by 6 bases and J by 0 bases; unmatched bases: 4. Germline values: CDR1 MNHEY, CDR2 SVGAGI. The CDR3 reads CASRRQGSSGNTIYF. As DNA, the CDR3 is TGTGCCAGCAGACGACAGGGGAGCTCTGGAAACACCATATATTTT.

The gene calls are TRBV9 and TRBJ1-5; D remains unclear. This CDR3 region has 13 residues. V gave up 0 bases and J gave up 7 bases, with 8 bases separating them. The V gene's germline CDR1 is SGDLS and CDR2 YYNGEE. CDR3 loop: CASSVATGQPQHF. The CDR3 DNA reads as TGTGCCAGCAGCGTAGCGACTGGGCAGCCCCAGCATTTT.

This clonotype was counted a single time. The chain recombines TRBV4-1 with TRBJ1-6; D is perhaps TRBD1 (6 bases). With 3 bases removed from V and 2 bases from J, the gap between germline ends came to 20 bases. The CDR3 runs 19 residues. Germline V gene data show CDR1 as MGHRA and CDR2 as YSYEKL. Here the CDR3 reads CASSQRVPLRGPYNSPLHF. The CDR3 region has the DNA TGCGCCAGCAGCCAGAGGGTCCCGCTCAGGGGCCCCTATAATTCACCCCTCCACTTT.

The chain carries TRBV12-3 or TRBV12-4 and TRBJ1-2, with no clear D. Between the trimmed V and J ends, which lost 1 base and 5 bases, there was a span of 11 bases. This CDR3 is 14 amino acids long. The CDR3 region has the DNA TGTGCCAGCAGTTTAGGCCTCCAGGATTATGGCTACACCTTC. This gives the protein CASSLGLQDYGYTF.

The chain has TRBV27 and TRBJ1-2; no clear D gene. From germline, CDR1 is MNHEY and CDR2 SMNVEV (reference sequence). Between the trimmed V and J ends, which lost 5 bases and 4 bases, there was a span of 17 bases. The CDR3 consists of 15 residues. CDR3 nucleotides: TGTGCCAGCAGTCTCAGTGCCAGGCCTATCTATGGCTACACCTTC. Amino acid sequence: CASSLSARPIYGYTF.

The CDR3 sequence: CASSSPGLAGADSSYEQYF. CDR3 nucleotide sequence: TGTGCCAGCAGCTCTCCGGGACTAGCGGGGGCCGATTCCTCCTACGAGCAGTACTTC. The chain joins TRBV5-6 to TRBJ2-7, with 14 bases aligning to TRBD2. The CDR3 is 19 residues long. After removal of 3 bases from V and 0 bases from J, the junction contained 11 bases not matched to a gene. Per the germline V gene, CDR1 is SGHDT and CDR2 is YYEEEE. Complete variable domain (other parts from reference TRBV5-6 and TRBJ2-7): DAGVTQSPTHLIKTRGQQVTLRCSPKSGHDTVSWYQQALGQGPQFIFQYYEEEERQRGNFPDRFSGHQFPNYSSELNVNALLLGDSALYLCASSSPGLAGADSSYEQYFGPGTRLTVT.

The chain is built from TRBV12-3 or TRBV12-4 and TRBJ1-1; D is perhaps TRBD1 (6 bases). CDR3 length: 15 residues. With 0 bases removed from V and 5 bases from J, the gap between germline ends came to 13 bases. In nucleotides, the CDR3 is TGTGCCAGCAGTTTAGCGGGGGGCTGGGGGACTGAAGCTTTCTTT. Amino acid sequence: CASSLAGGWGTEAFF.

The chain combines TRBV7-2 with TRBJ1-5; D unclear. CDR3 length: 15 amino acids. The germline V gene encodes CDR1 SGHTA and CDR2 FQGNSA. Trimming removed 6 bases at V and 2 bases at J, with 14 bases between. The CDR3 DNA is TGTGCCAGCAGTCAAGAGGTTAATGGCAATCAGCCCCAGCATTTT. Amino acid sequence: CASSQEVNGNQPQHF.

The chain recombines TRBV27 with TRBJ2-1, with 8 positions matching TRBD1. Germline V gene sequence: CDR1 MNHEY, CDR2 SMNVEV (reference sequence). The CDR3 has 16 amino acids. With 5 bases clipped from V and 3 bases from J, the junction kept 9 bases outside the gene matches. The DNA for the CDR3 is TGTGCCAGCAGTCTCCTCCCGGGACAGGTCTACAATGAGCAGTTCTTC. This translates into CASSLLPGQVYNEQFF.

The J gene is TRBJ1-4, the V gene TRBV28; no definite D call. The CDR3 length is 14 residues. Deletions cut 3 bases from V and 0 bases from J, with 5 bases between. CDR1 is MDHEN and CDR2 is SYDVKM in the germline V gene. This chain's CDR3 is CASSFGATNEKLFF. The CDR3 DNA follows: TGTGCCAGCAGTTTTGGAGCAACTAATGAAAAACTGTTTTTT.

The table lists this clonotype with many counts. The V call is TRBV7-9, the J call TRBJ2-1; a weak D match, TRBD1 (5 bases). Germline V lookup: CDR1 SEHNR, CDR2 FQNEAQ (reference sequence). The CDR3 is made up of 17 amino acids. With 4 bases removed from V and 3 bases from J, the gap between germline ends came to 19 bases. The CDR3 DNA reads TGTGCCAGCAGCTCTCGATCGGACACCCGCAACTACAATGAGCAGTTCTTC. Its translation: CASSSRSDTRNYNEQFF. Variable domain in full (rest from reference TRBV7-9 and TRBJ2-1): DTGVSQNPRHKITKRGQNVTFRCDPISEHNRLYWYRQTLGQGPEFLTYFQNEAQLEKSRLLSDRFSAERPKGSFSTLEIQRTEQGDSAMYLCASSSRSDTRNYNEQFFGPGTRLTVL.

This clonotype was detected a few times. V usage is TRBV15 and J usage is TRBJ1-2; D unclear. Germline CDR1 reads LNHNV; CDR2 reads YYDKDF (reference sequence). The CDR3 sequence is 15 residues long. Trimming cost V 1 base and J 4 bases, with 13 bases left between them. CDR3 in DNA: TGTGCCACCAGCAGAGGGGTCTTAGGATCCTATGGCTACACCTTC. This translates into CATSRGVLGSYGYTF.

This clonotype came up a few times. This chain uses TRBV6-5 with TRBJ1-1; the D gene is possibly TRBD1 (6 bases). This CDR3 has 15 residues. Trimming removed 6 bases at V and 0 bases at J, with 14 bases between. Germline V gene sequence: CDR1 MNHEY, CDR2 SVGAGI. The CDR3 loop is CASSPRGPVNTEAFF. The DNA for the CDR3 is TGTGCCAGCAGCCCACGGGGGCCCGTGAACACTGAAGCTTTCTTT.

V is TRBV28 and J is TRBJ2-7, with 9 bases aligning to TRBD1. The V gene's germline CDR1 is MDHEN and CDR2 SYDVKM. The CDR3 runs to 17 residues. Losses at the gene ends were 4 bases for V and 2 bases for J; bases not matched to a gene: 12. CDR3 loop: CASSSAAGTGRPYEQYF. The CDR3 DNA reads TGTGCCAGCAGTTCGGCAGCCGGGACAGGGAGACCCTACGAGCAGTACTTC.

The rearrangement joins TRBV9 to TRBJ1-4, with D uncertain. CDR3 length: 16 amino acids. The V end was cut by 0 bases, the J end by 7 bases, with 16 bases between. The V gene's germline CDR1 is SGDLS and CDR2 YYNGEE. The CDR3 DNA reads TGTGCCAGCAGCGTAGCCTCAGACGGACGTATTGAAAAACTGTTTTTT. Its translation is CASSVASDGRIEKLFF.

CDR3 bases: TGTGCCAGCAGCCAAGCCGGAGGGCAGCCCCAGCATTTT. This sequence encodes CASSQAGGQPQHF. The J gene is TRBJ1-5, the V gene TRBV3-1, with unresolved D. Germline CDR1 and CDR2: LGHDT and YNNKEL (reference sequence). V was clipped by 1 base and J by 7 bases, with 8 bases between them. There are 13 residues in the CDR3.

The genes are TRBV6-5 and TRBJ2-7, with no clear D. Germline V gene sequence: CDR1 MNHEY, CDR2 SVGAGI. This CDR3 comprises 14 residues. Trimming cost V 0 bases and J 3 bases, with 9 bases left between them. The CDR3 spells CASSYSAVNYEQYV. As DNA, the CDR3 is TGTGCCAGCAGTTACTCGGCCGTCAACTACGAGCAGTACGTC.

J is TRBJ2-6 and V is TRBV6-1, with TRBD1 as a possible D gene (6 bases). Per the germline V gene, CDR1 is MNHNS and CDR2 is SASEGT. V was cut by 11 bases and J by 11 bases, with 16 bases left in between. The CDR3 has 12 amino acids. The CDR3: CAPLGTTYVLTF. CDR3 nucleotides: TGTGCCCCATTAGGGACAACTTACGTCCTGACTTTC.

This clonotype was counted only a few times. The rearrangement joins TRBV6-7 to TRBJ1-4; D gene unclear. TRBV6-7 is filed as an ORF, its function uncertain. V lost 3 bases, J lost 0 bases, and 11 bases lay in between. The CDR3 length is 16 residues. CDR3 sequence reads: CASSYREKSTNEKLFF. CDR3 DNA sequence: TGTGCCAGCAGTTATCGGGAGAAGTCAACTAATGAAAAACTGTTTTTT.

The V and J genes are TRBV7-9 and TRBJ2-5, with a weak D call TRBD1 (6 bases). CDR1 SEHNR and CDR2 FQNEAQ come from the germline V gene (reference sequence). Trimming stripped 2 bases from V and 1 base from J, with 17 bases between. The CDR3 is 17 residues long. The CDR3 region is CASSLKPGTSLQETQYF. CDR3 bases: TGTGCCAGCAGCTTAAAACCCGGGACATCCCTCCAAGAGACCCAGTACTTC.

This clonotype is medium-sized by share. V usage is TRBV20-1 and J usage is TRBJ1-1, with TRBD1 as a possible D gene (6 bases). The CDR3 has 12 residues. Trimming stripped 3 bases from V and 4 bases from J, with 9 bases between. Per the germline V gene, CDR1 is DFQATT and CDR2 is SNEGSKA (reference sequence). The CDR3 DNA reads TGCAGTGCTAGGTCAGGGGTCACTGAAGCTTTCTTT. This translates into CSARSGVTEAFF.

The gene calls are TRBV11-2 and TRBJ1-4; no clear D gene. V lost 5 bases, J lost 8 bases, and 9 bases lay in between. CDR3 length: 12 residues. Germline CDR1 reads SGHAT; CDR2 reads FQNNGV. CDR3 protein: CASSLRREKLFF. Written as DNA, the CDR3 is TGTGCCAGCAGCCTCCGTAGGGAAAAACTGTTTTTT.

This clonotype has a handful of counts. This chain links TRBV11-2 with TRBJ1-2; the D is unclear. With 3 bases removed from V and 0 bases from J, the gap between germline ends came to 14 bases. This CDR3 comprises 16 residues. Per germline, CDR1 SGHAT and CDR2 FQNNGV. CDR3 nucleotide sequence: TGTGCCAGCAGCTTCCGGGCAGACAACTCTAACTATGGCTACACCTTC. This sequence encodes CASSFRADNSNYGYTF.

This clonotype was counted between two and nine times. This chain uses TRBV29-1 with TRBJ2-7, with D possibly being TRBD1 or TRBD2 (5 bases each). Germline V gene lookup returns CDR1 SQVTM and CDR2 ANQGSEA. Trimming took 5 bases from V and 1 from J, leaving 15 bases between them. The CDR3 has 14 amino acids. The CDR3 coding sequence is TGCAGCGTTCCGGGACGGATTCATTCCTACGAGCAGTACGTC. It specifies CSVPGRIHSYEQYV.

This clonotype occurred a few times. The chain combines TRBV27 with TRBJ1-2; possibly TRBD1 for D (5 bases). This CDR3 contains 14 residues. CDR1 MNHEY and CDR2 SMNVEV come from the germline V gene (reference sequence). Trimming removed 2 bases at V and 6 bases at J, with 13 bases between. The CDR3 is CASSLGQGTNGYTF. Written as DNA, the CDR3 is TGTGCCAGCAGTTTAGGGCAGGGAACAAATGGCTACACCTTC.

The J gene is TRBJ1-3, the V gene TRBV12-3 or TRBV12-4, with 8 positions matching TRBD1. The V gene end was trimmed by 6 bases and the J gene end by 4 bases; junction bases not matched to a gene: 5. CDR3 length: 14 residues. CDR3 sequence reads: CASRPGGPGNTIYF. CDR3 sequence (DNA): TGTGCCAGCAGGCCAGGGGGCCCGGGAAACACCATATATTTT.

This clonotype was picked up a small number of times. The V gene is TRBV7-3, the J gene TRBJ1-2; the D gene is possibly TRBD1 (6 bases). Germline-derived CDR1 and CDR2 are SGHTA and FQGTGA. This CDR3 spans 14 amino acids. Trimming removed 3 bases from V and 10 bases from J, with 18 bases in between. CDR3 residues: CASSFSGQSLSYTF. CDR3 bases: TGTGCCAGCAGCTTCAGCGGACAGTCACTCTCCTACACCTTC.